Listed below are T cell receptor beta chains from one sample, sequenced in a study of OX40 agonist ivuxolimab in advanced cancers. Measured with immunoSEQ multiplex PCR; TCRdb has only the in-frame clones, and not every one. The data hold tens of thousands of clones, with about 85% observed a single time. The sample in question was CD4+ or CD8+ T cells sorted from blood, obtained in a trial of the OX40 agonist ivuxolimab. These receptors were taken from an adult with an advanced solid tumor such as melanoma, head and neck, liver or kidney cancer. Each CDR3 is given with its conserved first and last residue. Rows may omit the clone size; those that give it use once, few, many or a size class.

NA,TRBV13,CASSFVFAGGDTQYF
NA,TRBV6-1,CASSEYRNTEAFF
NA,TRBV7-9,CASTAYRALMGYEQYF
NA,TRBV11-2,CASSLIRDRGSDTQYF
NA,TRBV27,CASRSAGSLQETQYF
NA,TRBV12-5,CASGLGRAYEQYF
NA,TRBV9,CASSVSRTTDTQYF
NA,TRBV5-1,CASSLGGSSYEQYF
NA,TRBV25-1,CASSVIGQGLDGYTF
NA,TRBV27,CASSSLAGDLDEQFF
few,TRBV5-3,CARSLAKGRYTGELFF
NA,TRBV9,CASSPWTSGSGEQYF
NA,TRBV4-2,CASSQDIGGSLEKLFF
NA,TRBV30,CAWSVQGGGSNQPQHF
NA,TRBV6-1,CASSETGVYNEQFF
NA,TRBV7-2,CASSSRPGQGITGELFF